This TCR beta chain was captured by sequencing in a study of blood T cell repertoires in COVID-19 (dated by TCRdb to 2020 to 2021). At the level of the whole study: Collaborator samples came from the United States, Italy and Spain and covered acute and convalescent phases of COVID-19. A de-identified subject ID, COVID-19 status, age in years and sex were almost always included in the sample metadata. HLA class I and class II types, where available, came from metadata supplied by the sample provider rather than from assay-based typing. The samples were drawn from two sources: the first 160 participants of the ongoing ImmuneRACE study, and fewer than 1,500 subjects contributed by 6 global collaborators. The repertoires were released in a freely available public database meant as a resource for research on the immune response to SARS-CoV-2. The prospective study material was composed of cDNA or gDNA derived from T cells, B-cell-depleted T cells, or PBMCs. The dataset comprised deeply sampled blood TCRbeta repertoires from subjects exposed to, actively infected with, or recovered from COVID-19.

The immunoSEQ Assay, a bias-controlled multiplex PCR, was used to amplify TCRbeta CDR3 regions from genomic DNA. In the original analysis: Within the assay, amplification of reference gene primers was used to estimate how many nucleated cells each sample contained. To quantify the absolute abundance of each unique TCRbeta CDR3 rearrangement, sequence reads were collapsed and filtered. For each sample, productive Simpson clonality was calculated as the square root of Simpson's diversity index across productive rearrangements. This is the immuneACCESS table as TCRdb keeps it, with only in-frame sequences that have V and J called. A part of the clones is gone; compared with another copy, unresolved V genes explain less than half, and the rest is unexplained. D and trimming come from the DNA, and the V and J calls and clone size come from that table. The sample table contains over 70,000 clones; only one count was recorded for about 80% of them. 9% to 12% of the sample is taken by the ten largest.

On the study overall, not on this receptor specifically: Clinical and demographic metadata were provided uncurated, with the amount varying by source and participant.

As encoded in the germline V gene, CDR1 is MDHEN while CDR2 is SYDVKM. Its CDR3 holds 16 amino acids, cysteine through phenylalanine. The kept DNA is CDR3 alone, 48 bases in frame from the first base. V loses 9 bases, J loses 2 bases, and the germline ends lie 22 bases apart. With regard to this clone: The antigen it binds to is not known. Base-call qualities are not available, and no considerably larger clone is one nucleotide away.

Collaborating institutions collected whole blood in K2EDTA tubes following their own protocols. For TCRbeta analysis, collaborators shipped samples in one of three forms: frozen whole blood, isolated PBMCs, or DNA extracted from either of those sample types. The rearranged segments are TRBV28 and TRBJ1-2; matching of 5 bases hints at TRBD1 as the D gene. The sequencing sample was made of peripheral blood. The sequence was obtained from a woman in her sixties or seventies with acute or convalescent COVID-19. The base sequence is TGTGCCAGTATCGATGGGGCTGGCAGAGCCAACTATGGCTACACCTTC. This codes for CASIDGAGRANYGYTF.